The rows below give T cell receptor beta chains drawn from one sample of a study of cytomegalovirus exposure and HLA in healthy donors. Profiled with immunoSEQ multiplex PCR; TCRdb holds only in-frame clones, not every one. This sample yields around 130,000 clones, of which about 63% are seen a single time; 1.6% belongs to the top ten. Specimen: PBMCs. These receptors were taken from a man aged 25-45 years in good health and CMV-seropositive. Both conserved end residues are part of each CDR3. A D gene is named only where the DNA matches it firmly. Clone size, where shown, is once, few, many, or a class for clones that have expanded.

CDR3 protein	CDR3 DNA	clone size	D gene	V gene	J gene
CASSLSFVGTGINYGYTF	TGTGCCAGCAGTTTATCGTTTGTAGGGACAGGGATTAACTATGGCTACACCTTC	.	TRBD1	TRBV27	TRBJ1-2
CASSLWRATETQYF	TGTGCCAGCAGCTTATGGCGGGCCACGGAGACCCAGTACTTC	.	.	TRBV7-2	TRBJ2-5
CASSFLAGGGTDTQYF	TGTGCCAGCAGTTTTCTAGCGGGAGGTGGGACAGATACGCAGTATTTT	once	TRBD2	TRBV28	TRBJ2-3
CASSFIMGRSYNEQFF	TGTGCCAGCAGTTTTATCATGGGGAGGTCCTACAATGAGCAGTTCTTC	.	.	TRBV28	TRBJ2-1
CASSISTGGAVSFDYEQYF	TGTGCCAGCAGCATTTCGACAGGGGGCGCAGTCTCTTTTGACTACGAGCAGTACTTC	few	TRBD1	TRBV5-4	TRBJ2-7
CAWGGDYRETDTQYF	TGTGCCTGGGGAGGGGACTACAGGGAGACAGATACGCAGTATTTT	.	.	TRBV30	TRBJ2-3
CASRGQGGPDTQYF	TGTGCCAGCAGGGGACAGGGGGGTCCAGATACGCAGTATTTT	.	TRBD1	TRBV6-5	TRBJ2-3
CASSRLRLGASNQPQHF	TGTGCCAGCAGCCGTCTTCGGCTGGGGGCGAGCAATCAGCCCCAGCATTTT	.	.	TRBV5-6	TRBJ1-5
CASSDRVAEKLFF	TGTGCCAGCAGCGACAGGGTGGCTGAAAAACTGTTTTTT	few	TRBD1	TRBV2	TRBJ1-4
CASSIVGRAYEQYF	TGTGCCAGCAGTATCGTGGGGCGTGCCTACGAGCAGTACTTC	.	.	TRBV27	TRBJ2-7
CASSVEFDSGELFF	TGTGCCAGCAGCGTAGAGTTTGACTCCGGGGAGCTGTTTTTT	few	.	TRBV9	TRBJ2-2
CASSYQGTQYF	TGTGCCAGCAGTTACCAGGGGACCCAGTACTTC	.	.	TRBV6-5	TRBJ2-5
CASSQHGQGGTDTQYF	TGTGCCAGCAGCCAACACGGACAGGGGGGGACAGATACGCAGTATTTT	.	TRBD1	TRBV14	TRBJ2-3
CASSPRDRADYGYTF	TGTGCCAGCAGCCCAAGGGACAGAGCCGACTATGGCTACACCTTC	.	TRBD1	TRBV9	TRBJ1-2
CASRPNIGEGSGNTIYF	TGTGCCAGCAGACCTAACATCGGGGAGGGATCTGGAAACACCATATATTTT	.	.	TRBV7-9	TRBJ1-3